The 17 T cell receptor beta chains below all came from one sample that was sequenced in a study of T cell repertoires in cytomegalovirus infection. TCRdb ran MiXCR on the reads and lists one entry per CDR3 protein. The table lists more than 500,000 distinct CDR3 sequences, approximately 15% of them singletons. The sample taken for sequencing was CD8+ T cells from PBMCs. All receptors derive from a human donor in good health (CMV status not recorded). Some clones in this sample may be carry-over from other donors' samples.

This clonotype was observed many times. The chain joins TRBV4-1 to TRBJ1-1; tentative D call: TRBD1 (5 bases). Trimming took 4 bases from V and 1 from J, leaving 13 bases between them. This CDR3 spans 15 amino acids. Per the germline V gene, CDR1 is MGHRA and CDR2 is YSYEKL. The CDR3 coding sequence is TGCGCCAGCAGCCCTAAAGGGACGTCGAACACTGAAGCTTTCTTT. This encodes CASSPKGTSNTEAFF.

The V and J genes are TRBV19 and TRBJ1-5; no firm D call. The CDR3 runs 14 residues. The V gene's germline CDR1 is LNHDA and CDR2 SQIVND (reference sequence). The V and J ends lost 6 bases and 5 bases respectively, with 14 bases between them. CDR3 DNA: TGTGCCAGTAGCGAGAGTCTGGGGTATCAGCCCCAGCATTTT. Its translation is CASSESLGYQPQHF.

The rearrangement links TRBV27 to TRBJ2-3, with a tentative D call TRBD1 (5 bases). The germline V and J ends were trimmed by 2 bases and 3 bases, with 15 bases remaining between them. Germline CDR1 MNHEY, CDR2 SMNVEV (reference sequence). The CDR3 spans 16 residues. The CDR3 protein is CASSLGQGRVTDTQYF. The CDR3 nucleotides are TGTGCCAGCAGTTTAGGGCAGGGTAGAGTAACAGATACGCAGTATTTT.

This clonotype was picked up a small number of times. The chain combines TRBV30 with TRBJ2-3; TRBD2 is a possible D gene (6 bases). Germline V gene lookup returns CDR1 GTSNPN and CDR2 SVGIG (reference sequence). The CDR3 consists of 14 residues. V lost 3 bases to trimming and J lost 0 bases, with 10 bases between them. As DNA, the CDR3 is TGTGCCTGGAGCCTAAGCGGGAGCACAGATACGCAGTATTTT. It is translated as CAWSLSGSTDTQYF.

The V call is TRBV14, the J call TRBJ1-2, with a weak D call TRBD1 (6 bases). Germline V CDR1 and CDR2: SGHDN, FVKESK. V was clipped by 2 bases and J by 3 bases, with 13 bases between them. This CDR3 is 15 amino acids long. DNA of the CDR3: TGTGCCAGCAGCCAAAGGTCTAGGGGGGACTATGGCTACACCTTC. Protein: CASSQRSRGDYGYTF.

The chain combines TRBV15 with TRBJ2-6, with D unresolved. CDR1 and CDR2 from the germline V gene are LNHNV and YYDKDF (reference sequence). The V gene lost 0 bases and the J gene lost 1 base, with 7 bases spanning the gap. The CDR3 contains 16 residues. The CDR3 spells CATSREAQSGANVLTF. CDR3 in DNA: TGTGCCACCAGCAGAGAGGCCCAATCTGGGGCCAACGTCCTGACTTTC.

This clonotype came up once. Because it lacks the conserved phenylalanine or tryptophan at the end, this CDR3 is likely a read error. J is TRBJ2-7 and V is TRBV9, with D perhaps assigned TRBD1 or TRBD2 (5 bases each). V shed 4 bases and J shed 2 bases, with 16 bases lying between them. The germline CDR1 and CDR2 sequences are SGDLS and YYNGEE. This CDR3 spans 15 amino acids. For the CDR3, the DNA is TGTGCCAGCAGCCCCACCCGGGACCTAACCTACGAGCAGTACTTA. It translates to CASSPTRDLTYEQYL.

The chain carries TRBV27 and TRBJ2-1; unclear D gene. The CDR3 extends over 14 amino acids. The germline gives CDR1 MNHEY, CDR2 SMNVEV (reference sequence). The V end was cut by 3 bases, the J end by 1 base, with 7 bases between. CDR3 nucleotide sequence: TGTGCCAGCAGTTTTAGTTTTTCCTACAATGAGCAGTTCTTC. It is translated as CASSFSFSYNEQFF.

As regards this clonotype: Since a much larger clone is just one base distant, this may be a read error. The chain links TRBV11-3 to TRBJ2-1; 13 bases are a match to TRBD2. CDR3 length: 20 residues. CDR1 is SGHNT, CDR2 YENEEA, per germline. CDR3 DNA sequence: TGTGCCAGCAGCTTAGGACGCCGGACTAGCGGGGGCCTATCGTACAATGAGCCGTTCTTC. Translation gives CASSLGRRTSGGLSYNEPFF.

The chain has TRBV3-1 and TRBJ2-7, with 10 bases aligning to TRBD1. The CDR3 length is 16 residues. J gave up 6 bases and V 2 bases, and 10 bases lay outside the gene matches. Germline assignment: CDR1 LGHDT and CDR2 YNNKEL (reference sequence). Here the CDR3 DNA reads TGTGCCAGCAGCCAACCCACCCGGGACAGGGGTCGCGAGCAGTACTTC. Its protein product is CASSQPTRDRGREQYF.

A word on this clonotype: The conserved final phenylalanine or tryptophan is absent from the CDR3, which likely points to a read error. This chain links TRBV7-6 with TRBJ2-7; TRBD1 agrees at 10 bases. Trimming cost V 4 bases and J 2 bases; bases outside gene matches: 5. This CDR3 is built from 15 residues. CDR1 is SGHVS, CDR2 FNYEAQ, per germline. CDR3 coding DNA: TGTGCCAGCAGCTCAATCGGGACAGGGGCCTACGAGCAGTACTTA. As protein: CASSSIGTGAYEQYL.

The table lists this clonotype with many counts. The CDR3 loop is CASSLVETEAFF. CDR3 coding DNA: TGTGCCAGCAGCTTGGTGGAGACTGAAGCTTTCTTT. J is TRBJ1-1 and V is TRBV5-6; D gene unclear. The CDR3 loop spans 12 amino acids. The germline gives CDR1 SGHDT, CDR2 YYEEEE. Trimming stripped 0 bases from V and 5 bases from J, with 5 bases between.

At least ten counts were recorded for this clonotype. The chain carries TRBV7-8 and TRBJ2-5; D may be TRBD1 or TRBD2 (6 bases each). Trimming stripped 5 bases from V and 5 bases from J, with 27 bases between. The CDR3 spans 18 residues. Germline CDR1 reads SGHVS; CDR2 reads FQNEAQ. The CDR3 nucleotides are TGTGCCAGCAGCCGGGTCCCGGGGGCCAGCCGGGTAGCGGAGACCCAGTACTTC. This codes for CASSRVPGASRVAETQYF.

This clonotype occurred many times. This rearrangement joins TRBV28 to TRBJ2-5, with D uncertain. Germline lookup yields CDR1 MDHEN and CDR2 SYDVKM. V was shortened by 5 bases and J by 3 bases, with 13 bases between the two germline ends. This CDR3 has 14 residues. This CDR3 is CASSPLLGEETQYF. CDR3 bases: TGTGCCAGCAGTCCTCTCCTTGGGGAAGAGACCCAGTACTTC.

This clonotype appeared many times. The CDR3, as DNA: TGTGCCAGCATGCGCCCGGGGGGCCGCTATGGCTACACCTTC. Translating gives CASMRPGGRYGYTF. J is TRBJ1-2 and V is TRBV6-2 or TRBV6-3; maybe TRBD1 (6 bases). Germline loops: CDR1 MNHEY, CDR2 SVGEGT. Between the trimmed V and J ends, which lost 7 bases and 4 bases, there was a span of 16 bases. The CDR3 totals 14 residues.

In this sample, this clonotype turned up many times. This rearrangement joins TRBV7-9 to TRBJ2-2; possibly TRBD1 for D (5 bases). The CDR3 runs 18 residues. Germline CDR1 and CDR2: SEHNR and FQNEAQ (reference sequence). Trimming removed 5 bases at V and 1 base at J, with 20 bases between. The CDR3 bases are TGTGCCAGCAGCCTCCCCATGGCGACAGAAAGGAACACCGGGGAGCTGTTTTTT. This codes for CASSLPMATERNTGELFF.

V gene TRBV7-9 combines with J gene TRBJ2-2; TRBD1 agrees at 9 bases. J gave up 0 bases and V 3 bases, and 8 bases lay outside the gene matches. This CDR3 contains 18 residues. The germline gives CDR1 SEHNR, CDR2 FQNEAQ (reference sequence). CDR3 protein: CASSFPGQGAPNTGELFF. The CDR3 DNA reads TGTGCCAGCAGCTTTCCGGGACAGGGCGCTCCGAACACCGGGGAGCTGTTTTTT.